There are many counts of the clone carrying this T cell receptor (beta chain). The antigen remains unidentified. CDR3 regions were amplified by Arm-PCR using iRepertoire HTBI primers to build TCR beta libraries. In the authors' methods: Analysis of the samples identified 50 to 75 TRBV and 14 to 15 TRBJ segments. Each CDR3 protein gets one entry after TCRdb re-called the multiplex PCR reads with MiXCR. These V and J calls rely on TCRdb rather than the paper's analysis. The sample includes some 330,000 distinct CDR3 sequences, roughly 25% of them seen just once. The data derive from a study of regulatory T cells in long-lasting Graves disease. CDR1 is MDHEN, CDR2 SYDVKM, per germline. Losses at the gene ends were 7 bases for V and 7 bases for J; bases not matched to a gene: 10. The CDR3 loop spans 14 amino acids. Study outcomes and limitations: Preferential use of TRBV28, TRBJ1-2 and TRBJ2-5 was seen in persistent disease.

Stated time point: persistent/refractory GD, antithyroid drugs over 5 years with positive TRAb. TCR sequences were obtained from RNA taken from PBMCs. The V call is TRBV28, the J call TRBJ2-7, with TRBD1 identical over 10 bases. This TCR derives from a middle-aged woman with Graves disease. The sample was peripheral blood mononuclear cells (PBMCs), taken when the disease was refractory, from a patient treated with antithyroid drugs. CDR3 DNA: TGTGCCAGCATCCTTGACAGGGGGCGCAATGAGCAGTACTTC. It is translated as CASILDRGRNEQYF.